The present T cell receptor beta chain was sequenced within a study of identical twins' blood T cells. Regarding this clonotype: What it binds is not known.

TCR cDNA libraries came from RNA via a modified published protocol. Each TCR cDNA library carried sample-specific barcodes on both ends. From the 5' RACE reads, TCRdb called clonotypes with MiXCR, one entry per CDR3 protein. The sample comprises 300,000 to 400,000 distinct CDR3 sequences, under 30% of which are singletons, and roughly 5.5% rests with the top ten. This CDR3 has 12 amino acids. The germline CDR1 and CDR2 sequences are SQVTM and ANQGSEA. Trimming stripped 6 bases from V and 1 base from J, with 9 bases between. Study-wide results and limits: Each donor's most abundant TCRbeta clonotypes shared more CDR3 sequences with her twin than unrelated donors.

Six healthy women, forming three identical twin pairs, donated samples. Material: PBMCs. V usage is TRBV29-1 and J usage is TRBJ1-1, with D unclear. The TCR comes from a woman aged 18-49 years in good health. The CDR3 region is CSVSSGNTEAFF. The CDR3, as DNA: TGCAGCGTGTCCAGTGGGAACACTGAAGCTTTCTTT.